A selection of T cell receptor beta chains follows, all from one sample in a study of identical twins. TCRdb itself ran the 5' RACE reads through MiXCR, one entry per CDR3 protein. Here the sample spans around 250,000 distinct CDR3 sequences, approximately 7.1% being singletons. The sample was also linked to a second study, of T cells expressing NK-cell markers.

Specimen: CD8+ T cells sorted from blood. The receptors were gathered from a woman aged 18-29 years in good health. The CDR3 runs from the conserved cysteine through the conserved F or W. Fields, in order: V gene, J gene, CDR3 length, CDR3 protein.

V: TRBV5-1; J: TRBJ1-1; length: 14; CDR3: CASSPTPGNTEAFF
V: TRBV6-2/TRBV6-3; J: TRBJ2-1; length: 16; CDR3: CASTLRGGTAYNEQFF
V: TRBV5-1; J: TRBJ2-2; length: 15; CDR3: CASSLEGLGTWELFF
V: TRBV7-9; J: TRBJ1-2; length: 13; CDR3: CASSSYGQEGYTF
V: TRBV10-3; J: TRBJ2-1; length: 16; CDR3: CAIAHPGTGPDNEQFF
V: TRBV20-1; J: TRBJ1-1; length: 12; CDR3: CSAPLMNTEAFF
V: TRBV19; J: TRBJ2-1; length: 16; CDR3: CASTPWAASSYNEQFF
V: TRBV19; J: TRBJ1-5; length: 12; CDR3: CASSIGNQPQHF
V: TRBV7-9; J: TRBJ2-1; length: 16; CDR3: CASSAPTSGDYNEQFF
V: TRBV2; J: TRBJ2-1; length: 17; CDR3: CASSGAPSGGFYNEQFF
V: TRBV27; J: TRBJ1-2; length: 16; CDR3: CASSLLGEGSNDGYTF
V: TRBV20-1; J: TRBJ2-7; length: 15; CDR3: CSALGGATLMQEQYF
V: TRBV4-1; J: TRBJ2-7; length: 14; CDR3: CASSQETTSYEQYF
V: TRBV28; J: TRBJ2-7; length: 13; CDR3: CATQKVFSYEQYF
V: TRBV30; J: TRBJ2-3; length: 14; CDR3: CAWGTGAGADTQYF
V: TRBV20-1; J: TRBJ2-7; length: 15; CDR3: CSARSLAGGPHEQYF
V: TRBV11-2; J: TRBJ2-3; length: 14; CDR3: CASSLQREVDTQYF
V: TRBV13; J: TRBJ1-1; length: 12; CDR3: CASSLGRTEAFF
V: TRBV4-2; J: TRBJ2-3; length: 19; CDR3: CASSPSGPGDLIFADTQYF
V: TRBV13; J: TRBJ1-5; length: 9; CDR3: CASNQPQHF
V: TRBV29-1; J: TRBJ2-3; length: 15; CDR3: CSLAGLAGTTDTQYF
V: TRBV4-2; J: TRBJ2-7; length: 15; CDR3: CASSQDYGSSYEQYF
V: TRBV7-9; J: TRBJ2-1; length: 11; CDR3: CASSEDDLGVF
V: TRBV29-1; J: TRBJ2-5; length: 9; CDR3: CSVGVTQYF
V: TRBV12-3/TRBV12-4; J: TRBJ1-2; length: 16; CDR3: CASRGTDKFANYGYTF
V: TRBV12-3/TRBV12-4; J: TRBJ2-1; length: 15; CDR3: CASSPRRDRGNEQFF
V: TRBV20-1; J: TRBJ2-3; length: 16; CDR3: CSANPRLAARVDTQYF
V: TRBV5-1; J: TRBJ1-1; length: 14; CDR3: CASSFGIRDSEAFF
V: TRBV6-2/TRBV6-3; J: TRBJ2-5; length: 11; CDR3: CASNSQETQYF
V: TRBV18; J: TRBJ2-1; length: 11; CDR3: CASSPRQEQFF
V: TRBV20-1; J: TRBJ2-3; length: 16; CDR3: CSAAPSGGVLTDTQYF
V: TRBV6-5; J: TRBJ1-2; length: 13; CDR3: CASSYEANYGYTF
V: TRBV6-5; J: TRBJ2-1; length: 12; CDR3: CATPNRGKEQFF
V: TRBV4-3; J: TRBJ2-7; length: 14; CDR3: CASSQVPHSYEQYF
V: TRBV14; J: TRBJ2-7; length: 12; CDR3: CASSQVHYEQYF
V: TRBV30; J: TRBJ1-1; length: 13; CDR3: CAEREGPNTEAFF
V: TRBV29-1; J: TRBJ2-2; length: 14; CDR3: CSVRGDIEPGELFF
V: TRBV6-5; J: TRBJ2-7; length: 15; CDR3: CASSLNRDYSYEQYF
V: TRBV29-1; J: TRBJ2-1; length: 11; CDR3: CSVGLNNEQFF
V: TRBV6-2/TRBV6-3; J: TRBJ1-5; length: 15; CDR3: CASSYSSRVMEPQHF
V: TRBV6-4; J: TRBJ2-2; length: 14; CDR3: CASSETGPTGELFF
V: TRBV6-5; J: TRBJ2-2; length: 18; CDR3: CASSYSKGLAISTGELFF
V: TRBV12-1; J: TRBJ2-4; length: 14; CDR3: CASSFSQGKNIQYF
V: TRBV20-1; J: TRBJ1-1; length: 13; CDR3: CSAGHDRDTEAFF
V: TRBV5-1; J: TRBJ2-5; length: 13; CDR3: CASSVGRIETQYF